The 22 T cell receptor beta chains listed next were all sequenced from one sample in a study of T cells after yellow fever vaccination. TCRdb reprocessed the 5' RACE reads via MiXCR and lists one record per CDR3 protein. The table includes under 600,000 distinct CDR3 sequences, approximately 15% detected once. Here the sequenced sample was PBMCs, taken on the day of the yellow fever booster vaccination. Every receptor here comes from a man aged 25 to 40 who received the YFV17D yellow fever vaccine.

The chain uses TRBV7-2 and TRBJ1-2; D is unclear. With 1 base removed from V and 4 bases from J, the gap between germline ends came to 10 bases. The CDR3 extends over 14 amino acids. CDR1 and CDR2 (germline): SGHTA, FQGNSA. This CDR3 is CASSLVEGSYGYTF. The CDR3 DNA sequence: TGTGCCAGCAGCTTAGTGGAGGGTAGCTATGGCTACACCTTC.

This rearrangement joins TRBV7-9 to TRBJ1-2; 9 bases match TRBD1. CDR1 SEHNR and CDR2 FQNEAQ come from the germline V gene (reference sequence). The CDR3 runs 13 residues. V dropped 5 bases and J dropped 6; count of bases not matched to a gene: 4. The CDR3 protein is CASSAQGADGYTF. As DNA, the CDR3 is TGTGCCAGCAGCGCACAGGGGGCAGATGGCTACACCTTC.

This clonotype has only a few counts. CDR3 nucleotide sequence: TGCAGCGTTGTGGGGGTTGGGGGCACAGATACGCAGTATTTT. Amino acids: CSVVGVGGTDTQYF. The chain recombines TRBV29-1 with TRBJ2-3, with D tentatively TRBD1 or TRBD2 (5 bases each). The V gene lost 4 bases and the J gene lost 1 base, with 12 bases spanning the gap. The CDR3 is 14 amino acids. The germline CDR1 and CDR2 sequences are SQVTM and ANQGSEA.

The rearrangement joins TRBV11-1 to TRBJ2-2; 7 bases match TRBD2. Germline CDR1 and CDR2: SGHAT and FQDESV (reference sequence). The length of the CDR3 is 15 residues. The V segment lost 0 bases and the J segment 5 bases; nucleotides outside the gene matches: 3. The CDR3 DNA reads as TGTGCCAGCAGCTTAGCCCTAGCGGTTACCGGGGAGCTGTTTTTT. It translates to CASSLALAVTGELFF.

This sequence joins TRBV3-1 and TRBJ2-1; TRBD2 matches at 7 bases. The CDR3 sequence is 17 residues long. Germline trimming cut 1 base from V and 6 bases from J; bases unmatched to any gene: 12. Germline CDR1 reads LGHDT; CDR2 reads YNNKEL (reference sequence). The DNA for the CDR3 is TGTGCCAGCAGCCAAGGTCTTGCGAGCGGGGCCTTCAATGAGCAGTTCTTC. It translates to CASSQGLASGAFNEQFF.

This clonotype occurred once. CDR3 sequence reads: CASSLGQGSEPQHF. CDR3 in DNA: TGTGCCAGCAGCTTAGGACAGGGTTCGGAGCCCCAGCATTTT. This chain connects TRBV5-4 to TRBJ1-5; 8 bases fit TRBD1. This CDR3 region has 14 residues. V lost 2 bases, J lost 8 bases, and 6 bases stayed unmatched. Germline V gene data show CDR1 as SGHNT and CDR2 as YYREEE (reference sequence).

The chain links TRBV19 to TRBJ2-1; D is unresolved. This CDR3 contains 14 residues. Germline values: CDR1 LNHDA, CDR2 SQIVND (reference sequence). Trimming cost V 0 bases and J 13 bases, with 16 bases left between them. CDR3 protein: CASSIDPRALEQFF. For the CDR3, the DNA is TGTGCCAGTAGTATAGACCCCCGGGCCCTTGAACAGTTCTTC.

This clonotype occurred a few times. The rearrangement joins TRBV5-1 to TRBJ2-1; possible D gene TRBD2, 5 bases. CDR3 length: 16 residues. V was trimmed by 1 base and J by 0 bases, leaving 11 bases between them. Germline V gene data show CDR1 as SGHRS and CDR2 as YFSETQ. The CDR3 spells CASSLSPSPSYNEQFF. DNA for the CDR3: TGCGCCAGCAGCTTGTCCCCTAGCCCCTCCTACAATGAGCAGTTCTTC.

The rearrangement links TRBV11-2 to TRBJ1-1, with D uncertain. The V gene lost 4 bases and the J gene lost 0 bases, with 15 bases spanning the gap. The CDR3 spans 16 residues. Per the germline V gene, CDR1 is SGHAT and CDR2 is FQNNGV. The CDR3 protein is CASSSQGGGMNTEAFF. The CDR3, as DNA: TGTGCCAGCAGCTCCCAAGGTGGCGGCATGAACACTGAAGCTTTCTTT.

This chain joins TRBV18 and TRBJ2-7; unclear D gene. Germline CDR1 and CDR2: KGHSH and LQKENI. CDR3 length equals 14 residues. The ends were cut back, 5 bases at V and 0 bases at J, with 11 bases in the middle. CDR3 DNA: TGTGCCAGCTCAAGGAGCGCAAACTCCTACGAGCAGTACTTC. It specifies CASSRSANSYEQYF.

V usage is TRBV7-2 and J usage is TRBJ1-2, with 8 bases lining up with TRBD1. The CDR3 consists of 13 residues. Germline V gene sequence: CDR1 SGHTA, CDR2 FQGNSA. The J segment lost 6 bases and the V segment lost 5 bases, leaving 5 bases of the junction unmatched. CDR3 nucleotides: TGTGCCAGCAGCCTGGACAGGGCAAATGGCTACACCTTC. Residues: CASSLDRANGYTF.

This rearrangement joins TRBV18 to TRBJ2-7; a weak D match, TRBD1 (6 bases). Germline CDR1 is KGHSH and CDR2 is LQKENI. The CDR3 is made up of 15 amino acids. The germline V and J ends were trimmed by 6 bases and 7 bases, with 22 bases remaining between them. The CDR3 nucleotides read TGTGCCAGCTCCCAGGGGAGAGGGGGTCTTGGAGAGCAGTACTTC. It yields the protein CASSQGRGGLGEQYF. The variable domain in full, with the rest retrieved from reference TRBV18 and TRBJ2-7, is NAGVMQNPRHLVRRRGQEARLRCSPMKGHSHVYWYRQLPEEGLKFMVYLQKENIIDESGMPKERFSAEFPKEGPSILRIQQVVRGDSAAYFCASSQGRGGLGEQYFGPGTRLTVT.

This clonotype was picked up a small number of times. The rearrangement uses TRBV5-1 and TRBJ2-1; 14 nucleotides agree with TRBD2. The V and J ends lost 4 bases and 6 bases, in that order; junction bases with no gene match: 9. This CDR3 region has 17 residues. Germline values: CDR1 SGHRS, CDR2 YFSETQ. As DNA, the CDR3 is TGCGCCAGCAGCCCCGGCCCCGGGACTAGCGGGGGCAATGAGCAGTTCTTC. It translates to CASSPGPGTSGGNEQFF.

This clonotype appeared many times. This rearrangement joins TRBV29-1 to TRBJ2-6, with D possibly being TRBD2 (5 bases). Trimming shortened V by 4 bases and J by 2 bases, and 6 bases separated the two germline ends. Per the germline V gene, CDR1 is SQVTM and CDR2 is ANQGSEA. The CDR3 spans 13 residues. CDR3 loop: CSVGGPGANVLTF. The CDR3 DNA reads TGCAGCGTTGGAGGGCCTGGGGCCAACGTCCTGACTTTC.

This clonotype was detected a few times. CDR3 loop: CASSSTGLAGQETQYF. For the CDR3, the DNA is TGTGCCAGCAGCTCAACGGGACTAGCGGGACAAGAGACCCAGTACTTC. The J gene is TRBJ2-5, the V gene TRBV7-3, with 13 bases that match TRBD2. CDR1 is SGHTA, CDR2 FQGTGA, per germline. CDR3 size: 16 residues. The junction had 4 bases not matched to a gene; V was cut back by 4 bases and J by 2 bases.

There are many counts of this clonotype. V usage is TRBV5-1 and J usage is TRBJ2-2; no clear D gene. The CDR3 is 15 amino acids. V was clipped by 0 bases and J by 8 bases, with 14 bases between them. Germline values: CDR1 SGHRS, CDR2 YFSETQ. The CDR3 is CASSLAGLMRGELFF. The CDR3 bases are TGCGCCAGCAGCTTGGCCGGGTTAATGAGAGGGGAGCTGTTTTTT.

The chain is built from TRBV5-6 and TRBJ2-7, with D perhaps matching TRBD1 or TRBD2 (5 bases each). The CDR3 covers 14 residues. Trimming took off 4 bases at V and 3 bases at J, with 14 bases between the two ends. Per the germline V gene, CDR1 is SGHDT and CDR2 is YYEEEE. CDR3 nucleotides: TGTGCCAGCAGCCCTGGGGACCTGTACTACGAGCAGTACTTC. It translates to CASSPGDLYYEQYF.

This clonotype was seen more than once but under ten times. This chain connects TRBV20-1 to TRBJ1-5; D call uncertain. Trimming took off 0 bases at V and 5 bases at J, with 8 bases between the two ends. Germline V gene data show CDR1 as DFQATT and CDR2 as SNEGSKA (reference sequence). CDR3 length: 13 residues. The CDR3 loop reads CSAREQSHQPQHF. The CDR3 DNA follows: TGCAGTGCTAGAGAGCAGTCACATCAGCCCCAGCATTTT.

Only a few counts were recorded for this clonotype. The rearrangement joins TRBV7-2 to TRBJ1-2; 9 bases line up with TRBD1. The CDR3 length is 16 residues. Germline trimming cut 5 bases from V and 3 bases from J; bases unmatched to any gene: 10. Germline V gives CDR1 SGHTA, CDR2 FQGNSA. The CDR3 coding sequence is TGTGCCAGCAGCCCGAAGACAGGGGGATACGACTATGGCTACACCTTC. The encoded protein is CASSPKTGGYDYGYTF.

This clonotype showed up just a few times. V and J are TRBV4-3 and TRBJ2-5, with a possible D match to TRBD2 (5 bases). CDR3 length: 14 residues. The V end lost 1 base, the J end lost 6 bases, and 12 bases lay between the germline ends. Germline values: CDR1 LGHNA, CDR2 YSLEER. For the CDR3, the DNA is TGCGCCAGCAGCCAAGTGGGGAGTGAGCAGACCCAGTACTTC. Translation: CASSQVGSEQTQYF.

This clonotype was detected a few times. An end of the junction differs from the germline gene, which may be a read error. The chain combines TRBV19 with TRBJ2-1, with 7 positions matching TRBD1. This CDR3 has 17 residues. Germline V CDR1 and CDR2: LNHDA, SQIVND (reference sequence). This CDR3 is CASSIVLGTASNNEQFF. The CDR3 DNA reads TGTGCCAGTAGTATAGTACTTGGGACAGCCTCCAACAATGAGCAGTTCTTC.

This clonotype was seen more than once but under ten times. The chain carries TRBV7-9 and TRBJ2-5; D is ambiguous. CDR3 length: 9 residues. Germline assignment: CDR1 SEHNR and CDR2 FQNEAQ (reference sequence). V was trimmed by 9 bases and J by 3 bases, leaving 2 bases between them. CDR3 nucleotides: TGTGCCAGAGAAGAGACCCAGTACTTC. This codes for CAREETQYF.